These 32 T cell receptor beta chains originate from one sample sequenced in a study. TCRdb reprocessed the 5' RACE reads with MiXCR, giving one entry per CDR3 protein. The profile shows about 61,000 distinct CDR3 sequences, almost 30% of them singletons. The source material was tumor-infiltrating naive CD4+ T cells sorted from the breast tumor. Subset specified: naive CD4+ T cells, CD4+CD45RA+CD25-. These receptors were obtained from a female donor with breast cancer.

The chain is built from TRBV5-1 and TRBJ2-2; the D gene is possibly TRBD2 (5 bases). This CDR3 contains 14 residues. The germline CDR1 and CDR2 sequences are SGHRS and YFSETQ. V was trimmed by 0 bases and J by 4 bases, leaving 7 bases between them. The CDR3 is CASSLATITGELFF. CDR3 DNA: TGCGCCAGCAGCTTGGCGACTATCACCGGGGAGCTGTTTTTT.

This clonotype was found many times. This chain joins TRBV6-5 and TRBJ1-1; D is uncertain. This CDR3 comprises 16 residues. Germline V lookup: CDR1 MNHEY, CDR2 SVGAGI. V was trimmed by 4 bases and J by 0 bases, leaving 15 bases between them. The DNA for the CDR3 is TGTGCCAGCAGTTTGGAGGGTCGAGGGATGAACACTGAAGCTTTCTTT. Translated, it gives CASSLEGRGMNTEAFF.

There are a few counts of this clonotype. This chain links TRBV27 with TRBJ1-1; 7 bases align to TRBD1. The germline V gene encodes CDR1 MNHEY and CDR2 SMNVEV (reference sequence). CDR3 length equals 15 residues. V gave up 5 bases and J gave up 0 bases; unmatched junction bases: 6. Written as DNA, the CDR3 is TGTGCCAGCAGTCCTCAACAGGGGATGAACACTGAAGCTTTCTTT. As protein: CASSPQQGMNTEAFF.

This clonotype is labeled as medium-sized. This chain links TRBV5-1 with TRBJ1-2, with unresolved D. Germline lookup yields CDR1 SGHRS and CDR2 YFSETQ. CDR3 length: 14 residues. V was cut by 4 bases and J by 7 bases, with 17 bases left in between. CDR3 loop: CASSPTAGSSGYTF. The DNA for the CDR3 is TGCGCCAGCAGCCCTACGGCGGGCAGTAGTGGCTACACCTTC.

This clonotype turned up a few times. The DNA of the CDR3 is TGCAGTGCTAGTCCCTTCAGACCCGGGACCCAAGAGACCCAGTACTTC. Encoded protein: CSASPFRPGTQETQYF. This chain links TRBV20-1 with TRBJ2-5, with D perhaps given as TRBD1 or TRBD2 (5 bases each). V lost 3 bases to trimming and J lost 1 base, with 18 bases between them. CDR1 is DFQATT, CDR2 SNEGSKA, per germline (reference sequence). The CDR3 contains 16 residues.

As regards this clonotype: Lacking the conserved final phenylalanine or tryptophan, this CDR3 likely reflects a read error. The DNA is omitted, as the CDR3 cannot be located on it reliably, and the CDR3 follows TCRdb's listing. The rearrangement links TRBV29-1 to TRBJ2-5; the table assigns TRBD2, which was not confirmed against the DNA. Germline CDR1 and CDR2: SQVTM and ANQGSEA. The CDR3 totals 14 residues, both ends included. The CDR3 sequence: CSGMTSGPKGPQEG.

This clonotype was seen ten or more times. CDR3 residues: CASSQDLNTEAFF. Here the CDR3 DNA reads TGTGCCAGCAGCCAAGACCTGAACACTGAAGCTTTCTTT. J is TRBJ1-1 and V is TRBV4-2; D not resolved. CDR1 is LGHNA, CDR2 YNFKEQ, per germline. This CDR3 region has 13 residues. Trimming pared 0 bases from V and 0 bases from J, leaving 2 bases between.

The rearrangement uses TRBV9 and TRBJ1-5; D remains ambiguous. The V end was cut by 0 bases, the J end by 0 bases, with 7 bases between. The CDR3 has 15 amino acids. Looked up from germline, CDR1 is SGDLS and CDR2 is YYNGEE. CDR3 bases: TGTGCCAGCAGCGTAGGAGGGTATAGCAATCAGCCCCAGCATTTT. Protein product: CASSVGGYSNQPQHF.

This clonotype was detected a few times. In nucleotides, the CDR3 is TGTGCCAGCAGGGCCGGGGGGGGTGTGAGTTACAATGAGCAGTTCTTC. This sequence encodes CASRAGGGVSYNEQFF. The chain combines TRBV6-1 with TRBJ2-1; 8 bases are shared with TRBD2. The length of the CDR3 is 16 residues. V lost 6 bases and J lost 4; bases outside the gene matches: 11. The V gene's germline CDR1 is MNHNS and CDR2 SASEGT.

The chain combines TRBV7-9 with TRBJ1-1; D possibly corresponds to TRBD1 (5 bases). This CDR3 spans 13 amino acids. The V end was cut by 5 bases, the J end by 2 bases, with 9 bases between. The germline V gene encodes CDR1 SEHNR and CDR2 FQNEAQ (reference sequence). The CDR3 sequence: CASSLDSNTEAFF. The CDR3 bases are TGTGCCAGCAGCCTAGACAGTAACACTGAAGCTTTCTTT. The full variable domain, completed using reference TRBV7-9 and TRBJ1-1, is DTGVSQNPRHKITKRGQNVTFRCDPISEHNRLYWYRQTLGQGPEFLTYFQNEAQLEKSRLLSDRFSAERPKGSFSTLEIQRTEQGDSAMYLCASSLDSNTEAFFGQGTRLTVV.

This clonotype is medium-sized within its sample. The V and J genes are TRBV4-2 and TRBJ2-1; 7 nucleotides align to TRBD2. CDR1 and CDR2 (germline): LGHNA, YNFKEQ. This CDR3 has 15 amino acids. V lost 1 base, J lost 9 bases, and 9 bases stayed unmatched. CDR3: CASSQGEGTATEQFF. CDR3 nucleotides: TGTGCCAGCAGCCAAGGGGAGGGTACGGCCACTGAGCAGTTCTTC.

This clonotype was observed many times. The chain joins TRBV5-1 to TRBJ2-1; 9 bases match TRBD2. Unmatched junction bases numbered 6, after V lost 0 bases and J lost 8 bases. CDR1 and CDR2 from the germline V gene are SGHRS and YFSETQ. The CDR3 is 15 amino acids. CDR3 DNA sequence: TGCGCCAGCAGCTTGGAAGCGGGGGGCGGTCATGAGCAGTTCTTC. This gives the protein CASSLEAGGGHEQFF. The full variable domain, in which reference TRBV5-1 and TRBJ2-1 provide the parts outside the CDR3, is KAGVTQTPRYLIKTRGQQVTLSCSPISGHRSVSWYQQTPGQGLQFLFEYFSETQRNKGNFPGRFSGRQFSNSRSEMNVSTLELGDSALYLCASSLEAGGGHEQFFGPGTRLTVL.

V gene TRBV7-8 combines with J gene TRBJ1-2; no clear D gene. The germline V gene has CDR1 SGHVS and CDR2 FQNEAQ. V was cut by 5 bases and J by 5 bases, with 15 bases left in between. The CDR3 has 14 residues. The CDR3 nucleotides read TGTGCCAGCAGCCCCGGGAGGAGTGGGTATGGCTACACCTTC. The encoded protein is CASSPGRSGYGYTF.

This clonotype was seen a handful of times. This sequence joins TRBV6-2 or TRBV6-3 and TRBJ2-2; D is possibly TRBD1 (5 bases). Trimming took 5 bases from V and 5 from J, leaving 15 bases between them. CDR1 MNHEY and CDR2 SVGEGT come from the germline V gene. The CDR3 contains 15 residues. As DNA, the CDR3 is TGTGCCAGCAGTCTCAGGGCTCTCTATACCGGGGAGCTGTTTTTT. Translation gives CASSLRALYTGELFF.

V usage is TRBV5-4 and J usage is TRBJ1-2, with 9 bases that match TRBD1. V was clipped by 0 bases and J by 2 bases; unmatched bases: 2. Germline CDR1 reads SGHNT; CDR2 reads YYREEE (reference sequence). The CDR3 loop spans 15 amino acids. CDR3 DNA: TGTGCCAGCAGCTTGGGACAGGGGGTAAACTATGGCTACACCTTC. This sequence encodes CASSLGQGVNYGYTF.

This clonotype has more than one count but fewer than ten. This sequence joins TRBV3-1 and TRBJ2-7; TRBD2 matches at 8 bases. There are 14 residues in the CDR3. With V trimmed by 2 bases and J by 4 bases, 4 bases remained unmatched. Germline V CDR1 and CDR2: LGHDT, YNNKEL (reference sequence). The CDR3 loop is CASSQFTGGYEQYF. CDR3 bases: TGTGCCAGCAGCCAATTCACGGGGGGGTACGAGCAGTACTTC.

This rearrangement joins TRBV20-1 to TRBJ1-4, with D perhaps matching TRBD1 (6 bases). CDR3 length equals 18 residues. V lost 3 bases to trimming and J lost 4 bases, with 24 bases between them. The germline gives CDR1 DFQATT, CDR2 SNEGSKA (reference sequence). The CDR3 is CSASRSLVSGGLNEKLFF. The CDR3 DNA is TGCAGTGCTAGTCGGTCGCTAGTTTCTGGGGGCCTTAATGAAAAACTGTTTTTT.

This clonotype has more than one count but fewer than ten. This chain connects TRBV29-1 to TRBJ2-1; 8 nucleotides match TRBD2. The CDR3 runs to 15 residues. CDR1 and CDR2 from the germline V gene are SQVTM and ANQGSEA. This CDR3 is CSAQTDIREGNEQFF. The CDR3 DNA sequence: TGCAGTGCCCAAACAGATATTCGGGAGGGAAATGAGCAGTTCTTC.

This clonotype was detected ten times or more. The chain carries TRBV9 and TRBJ2-5, with a possible D match to TRBD2 (5 bases). The length of the CDR3 is 14 residues. Deletions cut 3 bases from V and 5 bases from J, with 14 bases between. From germline, CDR1 is SGDLS and CDR2 YYNGEE. In DNA, the CDR3 is TGTGCCAGCAGCGCACGTGGGAGAAGGGAGACCCAGTACTTC. It codes for CASSARGRRETQYF.

The J gene is TRBJ2-3, the V gene TRBV20-1; D is unresolved. Germline assignment: CDR1 DFQATT and CDR2 SNEGSKA (reference sequence). The length of the CDR3 is 12 residues. Deletions cut 5 bases from V and 2 bases from J, with 8 bases between. The CDR3 DNA follows: TGCAGTGCTCCTCGTGACACAGATACGCAGTATTTT. Translated, it gives CSAPRDTDTQYF.

The chain links TRBV9 to TRBJ2-5; maybe TRBD2 (6 bases). Germline values: CDR1 SGDLS, CDR2 YYNGEE. Trimming removed 1 base from V and 4 bases from J, with 14 bases in between. This CDR3 comprises 15 residues. This CDR3 reads CASSVFGSEGETQYF. The CDR3 DNA is TGTGCCAGCAGCGTATTCGGGAGTGAGGGAGAGACCCAGTACTTC.

V is TRBV5-6 and J is TRBJ1-3, with 8 bases identical to TRBD1. Per the germline V gene, CDR1 is SGHDT and CDR2 is YYEEEE. With V trimmed by 4 bases and J by 7 bases, 13 bases remained unmatched. The length of the CDR3 is 16 residues. CDR3 DNA sequence: TGTGCCAGCAGCCGCACGACAGGGGCCCTGGGGAACACCATATATTTT. This translates into CASSRTTGALGNTIYF.

The DNA of the CDR3 is TGTGCCAGCAGTTACGGCGGGGCTGGCGGGGGCGCGAGGGATGAGCAGTTCTTC. Translated: CASSYGGAGGGARDEQFF. This chain uses TRBV6-2 or TRBV6-3 with TRBJ2-1; maybe TRBD2 (7 bases). Germline V CDR1 and CDR2: MNHEY, SVGEGT. The V and J ends lost 2 bases and 8 bases respectively, with 25 bases between them. The CDR3 has 18 amino acids.

This clonotype has ten or more counts. The V call is TRBV6-5, the J call TRBJ2-7; 7 bases line up with TRBD1. V lost 2 bases, J lost 4 bases, and 5 bases stayed unmatched. CDR1 and CDR2 (germline): MNHEY, SVGAGI. The CDR3 consists of 14 residues. The CDR3 bases are TGTGCCAGCAGTTACCGGGACAGAGAATACGAGCAGTACTTC. Translation: CASSYRDREYEQYF.

This clonotype was seen only a few times. CDR3 loop: CASSLSSGQLSPEQYF. The CDR3 bases are TGCGCCAGCAGCCTGTCCAGCGGCCAACTAAGCCCCGAGCAGTACTTC. This chain links TRBV4-1 with TRBJ2-7, with a tentative D call TRBD2 (5 bases). The CDR3 consists of 16 residues. Germline V gives CDR1 MGHRA, CDR2 YSYEKL. Between the trimmed V and J ends, which lost 4 bases and 6 bases, there was a span of 22 bases.

This clonotype has at least ten counts. The V gene is TRBV28, the J gene TRBJ1-2; 7 bases match TRBD1. This CDR3 region has 12 residues. The V gene end was trimmed by 11 bases and the J gene end by 4 bases; junction bases not matched to a gene: 7. The germline V gene encodes CDR1 MDHEN and CDR2 SYDVKM. CDR3 loop: CAVHRGTYGYTF. The CDR3 bases are TGTGCCGTCCACAGGGGTACCTATGGCTACACCTTC.

As regards this clonotype: It may be a read error: a sequence one base away is much more abundant. The chain joins TRBV20-1 to TRBJ1-1; D uncertain. The length of the CDR3 is 11 residues. Trimming removed 7 bases from V and 10 bases from J, with 16 bases in between. Germline values: CDR1 DFQATT, CDR2 SNEGSKA (reference sequence). CDR3 bases: TGCAGTGGACTCGGCGATGTTGGAGCTTTCTTT. Encoded protein: CSGLGDVGAFF.

This clonotype was picked up many times. This chain connects TRBV6-5 to TRBJ2-3; D may be TRBD2 (5 bases). This CDR3 is built from 11 residues. Germline V gene sequence: CDR1 MNHEY, CDR2 SVGAGI. V shed 10 bases and J shed 5 bases, with 10 bases lying between them. The CDR3 sequence: CATREGDTQYF. The DNA of the CDR3 is TGTGCCACCAGAGAGGGAGATACGCAGTATTTT.

The chain recombines TRBV29-1 with TRBJ1-1; the D gene is possibly TRBD1 (5 bases). Germline-derived CDR1 and CDR2 are SQVTM and ANQGSEA. The CDR3 has 14 amino acids. Trimming left V 5 bases short and J 1 base short, with 14 bases between. The CDR3 protein is CSVSLETANTEAFF. CDR3 coding DNA: TGCAGCGTTTCACTAGAGACAGCGAACACTGAAGCTTTCTTT.

This clonotype appeared many times. The V gene is TRBV6-1, the J gene TRBJ2-5, with 9 bases lining up with TRBD2. J gave up 4 bases and V 6 bases, and 6 bases lay outside the gene matches. Germline CDR1 and CDR2: MNHNS and SASEGT. The CDR3 runs to 14 residues. This CDR3 reads CASRFGGGAETQYF. CDR3 DNA: TGTGCCAGCAGATTCGGCGGGGGGGCAGAGACCCAGTACTTC.

By share of the sample, this clonotype is medium-sized. This chain links TRBV12-3 or TRBV12-4 with TRBJ2-3; 7 bases map to TRBD1. V was clipped by 5 bases and J by 1 base; unmatched bases: 12. The length of the CDR3 is 17 residues. CDR3 residues: CASSPTLRQGGTDTQYF. CDR3 nucleotides: TGTGCCAGCAGTCCTACCCTCAGACAGGGTGGCACAGATACGCAGTATTTT.

By share, this clonotype counts as medium-sized. V and J are TRBV9 and TRBJ2-3, with TRBD2 as a possible D gene (6 bases). This CDR3 has 14 residues. The germline V gene has CDR1 SGDLS and CDR2 YYNGEE. Trimming shortened V by 5 bases and J by 5 bases, and 15 bases separated the two germline ends. The CDR3 sequence is CASSVTGVVDTQYF. The CDR3 nucleotides are TGTGCCAGCAGTGTCACGGGGGTTGTAGATACGCAGTATTTT.